The source of this T cell receptor (beta chain) is a study of regulatory T cells in long-lasting Graves disease. Ten or more counts support this clonotype. TCR beta libraries were built with iRepertoire HTBI primers and Arm-PCR of CDR3 regions. TCRdb reanalysed the multiplex PCR reads using MiXCR and keeps one entry per CDR3 protein. The table shows hundreds of thousands of distinct CDR3 sequences, with around 15% occurring only once. Time point denoted: newly diagnosed GD, antithyroid drugs for less than 3 months. PBMC-extracted RNA yielded the TCR library. This CDR3 contains 12 residues. The germline V gene has CDR1 SNHLY and CDR2 FYNNEI. V shed 8 bases and J shed 2 bases, with 10 bases lying between them. Another study also made use of these data, one on T cells in Graves' hyperthyroidism and ophthalmopathy.

The TCR sequence derives from a woman aged 25 to 39 with Graves disease. The sample consisted of peripheral blood mononuclear cells (PBMCs), taken at new diagnosis, from a patient treated with antithyroid drugs. The chain links TRBV2 to TRBJ2-7, with D hard to call. CDR3 sequence: CASDLGTYEQYF. The CDR3, as DNA: TGTGCCAGCGACCTGGGGACCTACGAGCAGTACTTC.